A selection of T cell receptor beta chains follows, all from one sample in a study of T cells in localized non-small cell lung cancer. Sequenced by immunoSEQ multiplex PCR; TCRdb stores in-frame clones only, minus some. The sample lists tens of thousands of clones; approximately 85% were seen once. The material sequenced was peripheral blood, taken before any cancer treatment. These receptors all come from a man aged 40 to 70 with stage I lung adenocarcinoma. CDR3s leave out the opening cysteine and the closing phenylalanine or tryptophan. Each record gives: D gene, V gene, CDR3 protein. D genes are given only for firm matches.

. TRBV18 ASSPRSTGPNEKLF
TRBD2 TRBV14 ASSPLAGGFSNEQF
TRBD1 TRBV5-6 ASSLGTGPSGELF
TRBD1 TRBV5-8 ASRLRGQTNTEAF
TRBD1 TRBV7-9 ASSYSRGGNNEQF
. TRBV6-6 ASSLGGAPDTQY
TRBD1 TRBV5-1 ASTPFGTGGAAGYT
. TRBV18 ASSPPSQETQY
TRBD2 TRBV10-3 AISGGGGVSEQF
. TRBV6-5 ASSYQIRARPTEAF
. TRBV5-6 ASSFGLRGPQH
. TRBV11-2 ASGPTPDSNEKLF
. TRBV5-5 ASSFSWDGRNQPQH
TRBD2 TRBV9 ASSPPSGIETQY
. TRBV19 ASSIALSANTEAF
. TRBV29-1 SVEQGPPWAQY
TRBD2 TRBV5-1 ASSKGLAGAAGELF
TRBD1 TRBV10-3 AIRGQVEDEQY
. TRBV20-1 SADQAYEQY
. TRBV18 ASSPRYGRENTEAF